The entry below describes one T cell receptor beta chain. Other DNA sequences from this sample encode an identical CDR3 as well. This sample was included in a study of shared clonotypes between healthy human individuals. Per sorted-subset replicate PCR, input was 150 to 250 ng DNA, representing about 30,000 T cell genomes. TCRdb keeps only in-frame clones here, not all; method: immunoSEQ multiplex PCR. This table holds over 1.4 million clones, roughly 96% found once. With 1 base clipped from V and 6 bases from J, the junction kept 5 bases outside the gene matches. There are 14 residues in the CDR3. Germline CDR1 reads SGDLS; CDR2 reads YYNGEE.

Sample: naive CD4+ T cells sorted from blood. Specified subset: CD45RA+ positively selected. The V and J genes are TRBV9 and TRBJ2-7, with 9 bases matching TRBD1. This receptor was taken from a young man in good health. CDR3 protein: CASSVRQGGSEQYF. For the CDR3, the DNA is TGTGCCAGCAGCGTACGACAGGGGGGGAGCGAGCAGTACTTC.